The next 32 T cell receptor beta chains were all read from a single sample in a study of blood T cell repertoires in COVID-19 (TCRdb year 2020). The protocol used for the library was the immunoSEQ multiplex PCR assay. The immuneACCESS repertoire file appears here via TCRdb, limited to in-frame rearrangements. These files lack a portion of the clones; in checked studies, under half of the deficit traces to unresolved V genes, and the cause of the others is not known. The sample table holds about 52,000 clones, of which over 75% were seen once. The ten largest clones capture 15% to 20% of the sample. The sequencing sample was made of peripheral blood. The receptors here all came from a human donor with active COVID-19. The donor label of this sample is uncertain.

This chain uses TRBV3-1 (or the pseudogene TRBV3-2) with TRBJ2-7, with a weak D call TRBD2 (6 bases). The CDR3 is 15 residues long. Trimming stripped 4 bases from V and 5 bases from J, with 18 bases between. Germline CDR1 is LGHDT and CDR2 is YNNKEL (reference sequence). In nucleotides, the CDR3 is TGTGCCAGCAGCCCTCCGGGAAGCGGGCCCGACGAGCAGTACTTC. It is translated as CASSPPGSGPDEQYF.

V is TRBV15 and J is TRBJ1-6; D not certain. The ends were cut back, 0 bases at V and 7 bases at J, with 19 bases in the middle. The CDR3 has 18 residues. Germline CDR1 LNHNV, CDR2 YYDKDF (reference sequence). CDR3 in amino acids: CATSRDSGTVLPNSPLHF. The CDR3 DNA sequence: TGTGCCACCAGCAGAGATTCGGGAACGGTACTGCCAAATTCACCCCTCCACTTT.

This clone occurred a few times. The genes are TRBV6-5 and TRBJ1-1; tentative D call: TRBD1 (5 bases). V gave up 5 bases and J gave up 4 bases, with 11 bases separating them. This CDR3 region has 13 residues. The germline CDR1 and CDR2 sequences are MNHEY and SVGAGI. CDR3 in amino acids: CASSPRGGTEAFF. The DNA of the CDR3 is TGTGCCAGCAGTCCACGGGGGGGCACTGAAGCTTTCTTT.

J is TRBJ2-2 and V is TRBV7-2, with a tentative D call TRBD2 (6 bases). Germline CDR1 and CDR2: SGHTA and FQGNSA. The CDR3 spans 14 residues. Trimming left V 3 bases short and J 8 bases short, with 13 bases between. CDR3 nucleotide sequence: TGTGCCAGCAGCTTTATTTTGGCGGGAGGGGAGCTGTTTTTT. It specifies CASSFILAGGELFF. Full variable domain (outside the CDR3, taken from reference TRBV7-2 and TRBJ2-2): GAGVSQSPSNKVTEKGKDVELRCDPISGHTALYWYRQSLGQGLEFLIYFQGNSAPDKSGLPSDRFSAERTGGSVSTLTIQRTQQEDSAVYLCASSFILAGGELFFGEGSRLTVL.

This chain connects TRBV7-3 to TRBJ1-1, with D possibly being TRBD1 (5 bases). The CDR3 extends over 14 amino acids. The V and J ends lost 0 bases and 4 bases respectively, with 9 bases between them. Germline CDR1 reads SGHTA; CDR2 reads FQGTGA. CDR3: CASSLTGGGTEAFF. In DNA, the CDR3 is TGTGCCAGCAGCTTAACCGGGGGAGGCACTGAAGCTTTCTTT.

This rearrangement joins TRBV6-5 to TRBJ1-5, with no clear D. V lost 2 bases and J 3 bases, leaving 8 bases between the germline ends. Germline assignment: CDR1 MNHEY and CDR2 SVGAGI. The CDR3 is 14 amino acids. In DNA form, the CDR3 reads TGTGCCAGCAGTTACGATCAGTTCAATCAGCCCCAGCATTTT. It specifies CASSYDQFNQPQHF.

This rearrangement joins TRBV12-2 to TRBJ2-5; the D segment call TRBD2 is taken from the table without a DNA check. TRBV12-2 is shown as a pseudogene. This CDR3 spans 16 amino acids. DNA of the CDR3: TGTGCAAGTCGGAGAGGACTAGCGGGGGTGGAAGAGACCCAGTACTTC. Translated: CASRRGLAGVEETQYF.

J is TRBJ2-3 and V is TRBV7-9; 10 nucleotides align to TRBD1. In germline, CDR1 is SEHNR, CDR2 FQNEAQ (reference sequence). The V gene end was trimmed by 7 bases and the J gene end by 6 bases; junction bases not matched to a gene: 4. This CDR3 has 13 residues. CDR3 loop: CASTRQGADTQYF. DNA of the CDR3: TGTGCCAGCACCCGACAGGGGGCGGATACGCAGTATTTT.

This clone was counted only a few times. This sequence joins TRBV9 and TRBJ2-5; TRBD2 agrees at 13 bases. The germline gives CDR1 SGDLS, CDR2 YYNGEE. The CDR3 covers 16 residues. V dropped 4 bases and J dropped 1; count of bases not matched to a gene: 4. The CDR3 DNA reads TGTGCCAGCAGCAGGGGGACTAGCGGGGCCCAAGAGACCCAGTACTTC. Its translation: CASSRGTSGAQETQYF.

V and J are TRBV6-2 or TRBV6-3 and TRBJ2-1, with D unresolved. Germline V gives CDR1 MNHEY, CDR2 SVGEGT. Trimming stripped 0 bases from V and 3 bases from J, with 3 bases between. CDR3 size: 13 residues. CDR3 DNA: TGTGCCAGCAGTTACTCCAGCTACAATGAGCAGTTCTTC. This translates into CASSYSSYNEQFF.

This chain connects TRBV18 to TRBJ1-2, with a tentative D call TRBD1 (5 bases). CDR3 length: 14 residues. The germline V and J ends were trimmed by 6 bases and 5 bases, with 16 bases remaining between them. The germline gives CDR1 KGHSH, CDR2 LQKENI. CDR3 bases: TGTGCCAGCTCTCCGTCGGAGGGGCGGTATGGCTACACCTTC. This gives the protein CASSPSEGRYGYTF.

This rearrangement joins TRBV3-1 (or the pseudogene TRBV3-2) to TRBJ2-2; maybe TRBD1 (6 bases). This CDR3 has 16 residues. The V end lost 3 bases, the J end lost 6 bases, and 17 bases lay between the germline ends. Germline lookup yields CDR1 LGHDT and CDR2 YNNKEL (reference sequence). The CDR3 loop reads CASSHLERGWAGELFF. The CDR3 region has the DNA TGTGCCAGCAGCCATCTAGAGAGGGGGTGGGCCGGGGAGCTGTTTTTT.

The chain carries TRBV18 and TRBJ2-3, with a possible D match to TRBD2 (6 bases). This CDR3 region has 13 residues. The V gene lost 8 bases and the J gene lost 4 bases, with 13 bases spanning the gap. Germline lookup yields CDR1 KGHSH and CDR2 LQKENI. CDR3 loop: CASRGTSSDTQYF. CDR3 coding DNA: TGTGCCAGCCGGGGGACGAGCTCAGATACGCAGTATTTT.

In its sample, this clone was seen once. The rearrangement uses TRBV7-9 and TRBJ2-2, with TRBD1 as a possible D gene (6 bases). V gave up 5 bases and J gave up 7 bases, with 20 bases separating them. Germline loops: CDR1 SEHNR, CDR2 FQNEAQ (reference sequence). This CDR3 spans 16 amino acids. CDR3 in amino acids: CASSATGFPSVGELFF. The DNA for the CDR3 is TGTGCCAGCAGCGCGACAGGTTTCCCGTCGGTCGGGGAGCTGTTTTTT.

The V and J genes are TRBV27 and TRBJ1-2; D gene uncertain. This CDR3 comprises 11 residues. Germline lookup yields CDR1 MNHEY and CDR2 SMNVEV (reference sequence). The V end was cut by 8 bases, the J end by 4 bases, with 8 bases between. In DNA, the CDR3 is TGTGCCAGCGGCGGCCCCTATGGCTACACCTTC. Its translation: CASGGPYGYTF.

This clone was seen once. V is TRBV6-2 or TRBV6-3 and J is TRBJ2-3; perhaps TRBD1 as D (5 bases). CDR3 length equals 19 residues. The germline V gene encodes CDR1 MNHEY and CDR2 SVGEGT. Deletions cut 5 bases from V and 0 bases from J, with 24 bases between. The CDR3 nucleotides are TGTGCCAGCAGTGATAGAATTCCCGACAGACCGACTAGCACAGATACGCAGTATTTT. As protein: CASSDRIPDRPTSTDTQYF.

The V call is TRBV5-1, the J call TRBJ1-2, with unresolved D. The CDR3 sequence is 14 residues long. Trimming pared 2 bases from V and 7 bases from J, leaving 15 bases between. Germline V lookup: CDR1 SGHRS, CDR2 YFSETQ. The DNA for the CDR3 is TGCGCCAGCAGCTTTTTCTCGGGAGGAACTGGCTACACCTTC. Translation: CASSFFSGGTGYTF.

The gene calls are TRBV13 and TRBJ2-1; 8 bases are a match to TRBD2. The CDR3 covers 17 residues. The germline V gene encodes CDR1 PRHDT and CDR2 FYEKMQ (reference sequence). Unmatched junction bases numbered 14, after V lost 5 bases and J lost 5 bases. CDR3 sequence: CASSHPPGGPRNNEQFF. The DNA for the CDR3 is TGTGCCAGCAGCCATCCTCCGGGGGGGCCAAGGAACAATGAGCAGTTCTTC.

This clone was seen just once. This rearrangement joins TRBV29-1 to TRBJ2-1; 8 nucleotides align to TRBD2. With 4 bases clipped from V and 2 bases from J, the junction kept 4 bases outside the gene matches. CDR1 SQVTM and CDR2 ANQGSEA come from the germline V gene. The CDR3 sequence is 14 residues long. CDR3 sequence: CSVGRGVTYNEQFF. CDR3 coding DNA: TGCAGCGTTGGGCGGGGGGTAACCTACAATGAGCAGTTCTTC.

This rearrangement joins TRBV19 to TRBJ2-5, with D perhaps TRBD2 (6 bases). The germline V gene has CDR1 LNHDA and CDR2 SQIVND (reference sequence). Trimming shortened V by 9 bases and J by 4 bases, and 18 bases separated the two germline ends. The CDR3 is 14 residues long. DNA for the CDR3: TGTGCCAGCTCAAGTGGGAGGATTGGAGAGACCCAGTACTTC. This sequence encodes CASSSGRIGETQYF. Complete variable domain (other parts from reference TRBV19 and TRBJ2-5): DGGITQSPKYLFRKEGQNVTLSCEQNLNHDAMYWYRQDPGQGLRLIYYSQIVNDFQKGDIAEGYSVSREKKESFPLTVTSAQKNPTAFYLCASSSGRIGETQYFGPGTRLLVL.

The chain joins TRBV7-9 to TRBJ2-7; D call uncertain. This CDR3 contains 13 residues. The germline CDR1 and CDR2 sequences are SEHNR and FQNEAQ (reference sequence). Trimming removed 0 bases from V and 6 bases from J, with 9 bases in between. The CDR3 loop is CASSLAVTSEQYF. The CDR3 nucleotides read TGTGCCAGCAGCTTAGCAGTAACTTCCGAGCAGTACTTC.

The chain recombines TRBV19 with TRBJ2-5; 8 bases map to TRBD2. Germline CDR1 is LNHDA and CDR2 is SQIVND (reference sequence). CDR3 length equals 14 residues. V was pared by 3 bases and J by 5 bases, with 5 bases of the junction left unmatched. DNA of the CDR3: TGTGCCAGTAGTATCGGGGGGGGTCTTGAGACCCAGTACTTC. Protein: CASSIGGGLETQYF.

This chain joins TRBV27 and TRBJ1-2; D not certain. The germline V gene has CDR1 MNHEY and CDR2 SMNVEV (reference sequence). Trimming left V 6 bases short and J 7 bases short, with 27 bases between. The length of the CDR3 is 17 residues. CDR3 bases: TGTGCCAGCAGAGGCGGCGGCCTGTCCTCCTATATATCTGGCTACACCTTC. As protein: CASRGGGLSSYISGYTF.

This chain connects TRBV4-1 to TRBJ2-1; TRBD1 might be the D (5 bases). Trimming cost V 0 bases and J 6 bases, with 12 bases left between them. The CDR3 spans 15 residues. Germline CDR1 MGHRA, CDR2 YSYEKL. CDR3 sequence reads: CASSQEKNRFNEQFF. In nucleotides, the CDR3 is TGCGCCAGCAGCCAAGAAAAAAACAGGTTCAATGAGCAGTTCTTC.

This rearrangement joins TRBV7-9 to TRBJ2-1, with 7 bases fitting TRBD1. Trimming removed 8 bases from V and 4 bases from J; junction bases left unmatched: 11. The CDR3 extends over 15 amino acids. Germline V gene lookup returns CDR1 SEHNR and CDR2 FQNEAQ (reference sequence). CDR3 region: CASGKPGQTYNEQFF. The CDR3 DNA sequence: TGTGCCAGCGGCAAACCGGGACAGACGTACAATGAGCAGTTCTTC.

J is TRBJ1-1 and V is TRBV4-1; D is unresolved. This CDR3 comprises 15 residues. Trimming removed 0 bases at V and 5 bases at J, with 13 bases between. Germline loops: CDR1 MGHRA, CDR2 YSYEKL. CDR3 sequence: CASSQEMVVPTEAFF. The CDR3 DNA sequence: TGCGCCAGCAGCCAAGAAATGGTAGTACCGACTGAAGCTTTCTTT.

The chain couples TRBV4-3 to TRBJ2-5; possible D gene TRBD2, 5 bases. The CDR3 sequence is 14 residues long. Germline values: CDR1 LGHNA, CDR2 YSLEER. V gave up 8 bases and J gave up 1 base, with 14 bases separating them. CDR3 protein: CASALAGFQETQYF. The CDR3 region has the DNA TGCGCCAGCGCCCTAGCCGGGTTCCAAGAGACCCAGTACTTC.

The chain joins TRBV7-2 to TRBJ2-7; maybe TRBD1 (5 bases). The length of the CDR3 is 16 residues. CDR1 is SGHTA and CDR2 is FQGNSA in the germline V gene. Trimming pared 1 base from V and 1 base from J, leaving 14 bases between. In DNA form, the CDR3 reads TGTGCCAGCAGCTTAGTGGGGCTAGTAAAATCCTACGAGCAGTACTTC. Translated: CASSLVGLVKSYEQYF.

V usage is TRBV4-3 and J usage is TRBJ1-4; tentative D call: TRBD1 (5 bases). Trimming pared 1 base from V and 3 bases from J, leaving 6 bases between. CDR3 length equals 14 residues. Per the germline V gene, CDR1 is LGHNA and CDR2 is YSLEER. This CDR3 reads CASSQGQSNEKLFF. The CDR3, as DNA: TGCGCCAGCAGCCAAGGACAGTCTAATGAAAAACTGTTTTTT.

The gene calls are TRBV6-2 or TRBV6-3 and TRBJ2-3, with a possible D match to TRBD2 (5 bases). Per germline, CDR1 MNHEY and CDR2 SVGEGT. This CDR3 spans 14 amino acids. Trimming took 2 bases from V and 6 from J, leaving 12 bases between them. The CDR3 loop is CASSYGSRSDTQYF. The CDR3 DNA reads as TGTGCCAGCAGTTACGGGAGTAGGTCGGATACGCAGTATTTT.

The J gene is TRBJ1-2, the V gene TRBV5-6; D call uncertain. Germline CDR1 SGHDT, CDR2 YYEEEE. Trimming stripped 0 bases from V and 4 bases from J, with 13 bases between. The CDR3 consists of 15 residues. DNA for the CDR3: TGTGCCAGCAGCTTGGGCCAGGCCCGCCTCTATGGCTACACCTTC. Its protein product is CASSLGQARLYGYTF.

The CDR3: CASSPKWTGVVGNTIYF. As DNA, the CDR3 is TGCGCCAGCAGCCCCAAATGGACAGGGGTTGTTGGAAACACCATATATTTT. The chain joins TRBV5-1 to TRBJ1-3, with TRBD1 identical over 9 bases. The length of the CDR3 is 17 residues. Trimming cost V 4 bases and J 3 bases; bases outside gene matches: 11. The germline CDR1 and CDR2 sequences are SGHRS and YFSETQ.